This T cell receptor beta chain was recovered during a study of beta chain features in type 1 diabetes. CDR3 length: 18 residues. V shed 1 base and J 0 bases; nucleotides not matched to a gene: 8. The germline V gene encodes CDR1 SGHAT and CDR2 FQNNGV. All of the isolated RNA was reverse transcribed, so expressed TCRB transcripts were sequenced. Produced via immunoSEQ multiplex PCR; TCRdb's table is partial and in-frame only. The sample lists hundreds of thousands of clones; around 14% were seen once. The sample comprised naive CD4+ T cells from blood. J is TRBJ2-7 and V is TRBV11-2; 11 bases are a match to TRBD2. The sequence derives from a man aged 25 to 40 in good health. The CDR3, as DNA: TGTGCCAGCAGCTTAGCCGGGACTAGCGGCGCGAGCTCCTACGAGCAGTACTTC. Translated, it gives CASSLAGTSGASSYEQYF. The full variable domain, its missing parts supplied by reference TRBV11-2 and TRBJ2-7, is EAGVAQSPRYKIIEKRQSVAFWCNPISGHATLYWYQQILGQGPKLLIQFQNNGVVDDSQLPKDRFSAERLKGVDSTLKIQPAKLEDSAVYLCASSLAGTSGASSYEQYFGPGTRLTVT.